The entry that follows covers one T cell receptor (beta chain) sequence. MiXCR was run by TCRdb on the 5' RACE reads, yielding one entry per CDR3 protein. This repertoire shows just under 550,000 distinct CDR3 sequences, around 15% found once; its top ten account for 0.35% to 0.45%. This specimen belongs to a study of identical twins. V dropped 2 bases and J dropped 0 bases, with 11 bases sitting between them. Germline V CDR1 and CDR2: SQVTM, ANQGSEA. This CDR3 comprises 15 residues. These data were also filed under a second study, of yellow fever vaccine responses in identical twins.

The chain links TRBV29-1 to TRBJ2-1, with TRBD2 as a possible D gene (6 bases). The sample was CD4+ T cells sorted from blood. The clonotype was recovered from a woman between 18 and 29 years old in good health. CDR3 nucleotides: TGCAGCGTTGAAATACGGGAGACCTCCTACAATGAGCAGTTCTTC. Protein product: CSVEIRETSYNEQFF.